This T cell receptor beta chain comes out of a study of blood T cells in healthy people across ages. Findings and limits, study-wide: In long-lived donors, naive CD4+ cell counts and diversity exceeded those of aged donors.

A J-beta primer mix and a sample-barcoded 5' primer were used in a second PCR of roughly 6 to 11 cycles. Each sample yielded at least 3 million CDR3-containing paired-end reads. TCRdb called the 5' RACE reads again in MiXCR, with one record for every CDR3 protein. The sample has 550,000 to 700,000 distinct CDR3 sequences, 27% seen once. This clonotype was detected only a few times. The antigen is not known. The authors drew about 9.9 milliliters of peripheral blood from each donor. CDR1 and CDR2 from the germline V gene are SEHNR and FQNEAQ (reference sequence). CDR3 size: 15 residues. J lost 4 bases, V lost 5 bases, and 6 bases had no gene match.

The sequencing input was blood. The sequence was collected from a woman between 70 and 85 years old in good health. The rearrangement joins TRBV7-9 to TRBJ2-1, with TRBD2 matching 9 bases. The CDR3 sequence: CASSLGTSLYNEQFF. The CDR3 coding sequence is TGTGCCAGCAGCCTGGGGACTAGCCTATACAATGAGCAGTTCTTC.